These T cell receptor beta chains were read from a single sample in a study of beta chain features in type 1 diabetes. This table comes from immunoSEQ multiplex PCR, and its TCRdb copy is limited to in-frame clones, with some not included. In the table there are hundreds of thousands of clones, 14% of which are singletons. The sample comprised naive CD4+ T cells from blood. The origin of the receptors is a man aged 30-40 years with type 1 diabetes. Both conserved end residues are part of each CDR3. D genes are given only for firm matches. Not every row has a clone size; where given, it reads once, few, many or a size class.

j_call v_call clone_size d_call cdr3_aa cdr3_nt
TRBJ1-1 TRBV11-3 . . CASSLDPRAEAFF TGTGCCAGCAGCTTAGATCCCAGGGCTGAAGCTTTCTTT
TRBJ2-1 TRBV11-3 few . CASSKGGTEQFF TGTGCCAGCAGCAAGGGGGGGACTGAGCAGTTCTTC
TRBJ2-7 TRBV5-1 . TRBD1 CASSLSGTDRGKQYF TGCGCCAGCAGCTTGTCAGGGACAGACCGAGGGAAGCAGTACTTC
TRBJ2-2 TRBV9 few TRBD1 CASSVRGGDPGELFF TGTGCCAGCAGCGTACGAGGGGGCGACCCCGGGGAGCTGTTTTTT
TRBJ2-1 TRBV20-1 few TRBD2 CSALPSGKQFF TGCAGTGCGCTCCCAAGCGGGAAGCAGTTCTTC
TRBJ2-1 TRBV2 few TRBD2 CASSDGLDNEQFF TGTGCCAGCAGTGATGGACTAGACAATGAGCAGTTCTTC
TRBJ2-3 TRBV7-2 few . CASSFQSPDTQYF TGTGCCAGCAGCTTCCAGTCCCCAGATACGCAGTATTTT
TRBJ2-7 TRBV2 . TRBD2 CASSGLAGASYEQYF TGTGCCAGCAGTGGACTAGCGGGAGCTTCCTACGAGCAGTACTTC
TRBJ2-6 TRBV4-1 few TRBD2 CASSQDHLAGHSGANVLTF TGCGCCAGCAGCCAAGATCACCTAGCGGGCCACTCTGGGGCCAACGTCCTGACTTTC
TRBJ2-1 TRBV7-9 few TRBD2 CASSNRDRGEFF TGTGCCAGCAGCAATCGGGACCGGGGGGAGTTCTTC
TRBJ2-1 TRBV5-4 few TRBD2 CASSLRLAGGNEQFF TGTGCCAGCAGCCTAAGACTAGCGGGAGGCAATGAGCAGTTCTTC
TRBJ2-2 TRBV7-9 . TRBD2 CASRTSGRPNTGELFF TGTGCCAGCAGGACTAGCGGGAGACCGAACACCGGGGAGCTGTTTTTT
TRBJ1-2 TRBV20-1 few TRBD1 CSATGSAGYTF TGCAGTGCGACAGGGTCGGCTGGCTACACCTTC
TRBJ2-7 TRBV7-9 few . CASSLVQFREQYF TGTGCCAGCAGCTTAGTTCAGTTCCGCGAGCAGTACTTC
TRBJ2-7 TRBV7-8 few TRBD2 CASRLAGVSYEQYF TGTGCCAGCAGGCTAGCGGGAGTGTCCTACGAGCAGTACTTC
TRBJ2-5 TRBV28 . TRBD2 CASRVAGSQETQYF TGTGCCAGCAGAGTAGCGGGATCACAAGAGACCCAGTACTTC
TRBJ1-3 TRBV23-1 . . CASSQSALGVGNTIYF TGCGCCAGCAGTCAATCTGCCCTTGGAGTTGGAAACACCATATATTTT
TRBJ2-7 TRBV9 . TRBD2 CASSTSGNSYEQYF TGTGCCAGCAGCACAAGCGGGAACTCCTACGAGCAGTACTTC
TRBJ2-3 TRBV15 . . CATSRDNQRADSTDTQYF TGTGCCACCAGCAGAGATAACCAGCGAGCGGACAGCACAGATACGCAGTATTTT
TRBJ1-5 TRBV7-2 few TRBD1 CASSKTGGSNQPQHF TGTGCCAGCAGCAAGACAGGGGGATCCAATCAGCCCCAGCATTTT
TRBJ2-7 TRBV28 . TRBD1 CASSWGQEKDYEQYF TGTGCCAGCAGTTGGGGACAGGAAAAGGATTACGAGCAGTACTTC
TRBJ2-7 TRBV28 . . CASSLWKAAGQYEQYF TGTGCCAGCAGTTTATGGAAAGCAGCGGGACAATACGAGCAGTACTTC
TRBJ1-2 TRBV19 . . CASRPDNSNYGYTF TGTGCCAGTCGGCCGGACAATTCGAACTATGGCTACACCTTC
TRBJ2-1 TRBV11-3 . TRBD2 CASSLGGLAGEHNEQFF TGTGCCAGCAGCTTAGGAGGGCTAGCGGGGGAGCACAATGAGCAGTTCTTC
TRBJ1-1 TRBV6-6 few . CASSYSAGDTEAFF TGTGCCAGCAGTTACTCTGCAGGGGACACTGAAGCTTTCTTT
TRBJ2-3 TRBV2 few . CASLEGHRTDTQYF TGTGCCAGCTTGGAGGGGCATCGCACAGATACGCAGTATTTT
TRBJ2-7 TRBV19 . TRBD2 CASSSRRERYEQYF TGTGCCAGTAGTAGTAGGCGGGAGAGGTACGAGCAGTACTTC
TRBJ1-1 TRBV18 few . CASSPPNQGTEAFF TGTGCCAGCTCACCCCCCAATCAGGGGACTGAAGCTTTCTTT
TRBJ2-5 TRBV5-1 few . CASSLRRDQETQYF TGCGCCAGCAGCTTGCGGCGGGACCAAGAGACCCAGTACTTC
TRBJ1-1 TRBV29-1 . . CSVVQNTEAFF TGCAGCGTTGTACAGAACACTGAAGCTTTCTTT
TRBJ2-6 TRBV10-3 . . CAIEGAGANVLTF TGTGCCATCGAGGGTGCTGGGGCCAACGTCCTGACTTTC
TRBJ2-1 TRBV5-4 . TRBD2 CASSSGTSVYNEQFF TGTGCCAGCAGCTCCGGGACTAGCGTCTACAATGAGCAGTTCTTC
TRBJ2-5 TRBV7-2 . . CASSFGYQETQYF TGTGCCAGCAGCTTCGGGTACCAAGAGACCCAGTACTTC
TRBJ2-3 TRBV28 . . CASSTSDRSTDTQYF .
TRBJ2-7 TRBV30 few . CAWGDRSSSYEQYF TGTGCCTGGGGCGACAGAAGCAGCTCCTACGAGCAGTACTTC
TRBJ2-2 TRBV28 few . CASSLGQNTGELFF TGTGCCAGCAGTTTAGGACAGAACACCGGGGAGCTGTTTTTT
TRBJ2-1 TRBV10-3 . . CAISARSGDRRLNEQFF TGTGCCATCAGTGCTCGGTCGGGAGATAGGAGACTGAATGAGCAGTTCTTC
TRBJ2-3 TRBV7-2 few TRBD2 CASRLAGGTDTQYF TGTGCCAGCAGACTAGCGGGAGGCACAGATACGCAGTATTTT
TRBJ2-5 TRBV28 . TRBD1 CASSLTGSEETQYF TGTGCCAGCAGTTTGACAGGGTCTGAAGAGACCCAGTACTTC
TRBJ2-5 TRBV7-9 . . CASSPRETQYF TGTGCCAGCAGCCCCCGAGAGACCCAGTACTTC
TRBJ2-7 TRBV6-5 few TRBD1 CASSYSGTGSYEQYF TGTGCCAGCAGCTATTCCGGGACAGGGTCCTACGAGCAGTACTTC
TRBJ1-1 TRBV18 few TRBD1 CASSRMNLVDRDTEAFF TGTGCCAGCTCACGTATGAACCTTGTCGACAGGGACACTGAAGCTTTCTTT
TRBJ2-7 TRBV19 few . CASRKTGDYYEQYF TGTGCCAGTAGAAAGACAGGAGACTACTACGAGCAGTACTTC
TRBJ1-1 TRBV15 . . CATSRDGASAESFF TGTGCCACCAGCAGAGATGGAGCGAGTGCTGAATCTTTCTTT
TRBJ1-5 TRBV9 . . CASSVEGENQPQHF TGTGCCAGCAGCGTAGAGGGAGAAAATCAGCCCCAGCATTTT
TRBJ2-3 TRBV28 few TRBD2 CASSHHVAGGLTDTQYF TGTGCCAGCAGTCATCACGTAGCGGGAGGACTCACAGATACGCAGTATTTT
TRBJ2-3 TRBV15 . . CATSRTWSRGQVDTQYF TGTGCCACCAGCAGAACCTGGAGCAGAGGCCAAGTAGATACGCAGTATTTT
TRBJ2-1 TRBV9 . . CASSVTLDNEQFF TGTGCCAGCAGCGTAACTCTGGACAATGAGCAGTTCTTC
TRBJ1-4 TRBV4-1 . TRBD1 CASSPIFRDRVEKLFF TGCGCCAGCAGCCCGATTTTCCGGGACAGGGTTGAAAAACTGTTTTTT
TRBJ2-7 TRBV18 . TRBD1 CASSPQGVVEQYF TGTGCCAGCTCACCGCAGGGGGTGGTCGAGCAGTACTTC
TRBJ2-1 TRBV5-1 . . CASSFTRNSGDEQFF TGCGCCAGCAGCTTCACTAGAAATAGTGGTGATGAGCAGTTCTTC
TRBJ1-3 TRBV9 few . CASSVDNRNTIYF TGTGCCAGCAGCGTAGACAATCGAAACACCATATATTTT
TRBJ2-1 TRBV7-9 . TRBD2 CASSSRSSGRLRNEQFF TGTGCCAGCAGCTCAAGATCTAGCGGGAGATTAAGGAATGAGCAGTTCTTC